Listed below are T cell receptor beta chains from one sample, sequenced in a study of cytomegalovirus exposure and HLA in healthy donors. TCRdb's table, derived via immunoSEQ multiplex PCR, lists solely in-frame clones and lacks some. The repertoire holds around 150,000 clones, under 80% seen once, with about 1.4% in the top ten. The sequencing input was PBMCs. These receptors originate from a woman aged 25-40 years in good health and CMV-seronegative. The CDR3 runs from the conserved cysteine through the conserved F or W. Rows give clone size only sometimes, using once, few, many, or a class for an expanded clone.

cdr3_length: 12
v_call: TRBV19
j_call: TRBJ2-7
clone_size: NA
cdr3_aa: CASSFNGYEQYF

cdr3_length: 16
v_call: TRBV4-1
j_call: TRBJ2-1
clone_size: NA
cdr3_aa: CASSPVRDRAFYEQFF

cdr3_length: 11
v_call: TRBV6-1
j_call: TRBJ1-1
clone_size: NA
cdr3_aa: CASRSGTEAFF

cdr3_length: 11
v_call: TRBV30
j_call: TRBJ2-4
clone_size: once
cdr3_aa: CAWSQGNIQYF

cdr3_length: 10
v_call: TRBV20-1
j_call: TRBJ1-1
clone_size: many
cdr3_aa: CSAQGIGAFF

cdr3_length: 13
v_call: TRBV19
j_call: TRBJ1-5
clone_size: NA
cdr3_aa: CASSGQGDQPQHF

cdr3_length: 16
v_call: TRBV5-5
j_call: TRBJ1-5
clone_size: NA
cdr3_aa: CASSFDAGKGNQPQHF

cdr3_length: 14
v_call: TRBV10-3
j_call: TRBJ2-5
clone_size: NA
cdr3_aa: CAISDRIGEETQYF

cdr3_length: 16
v_call: TRBV4-1
j_call: TRBJ1-2
clone_size: NA
cdr3_aa: CASSALTATGGRGYTF

cdr3_length: 11
v_call: TRBV2
j_call: TRBJ2-5
clone_size: NA
cdr3_aa: CASGRGETQYF

cdr3_length: 12
v_call: TRBV30
j_call: TRBJ1-1
clone_size: NA
cdr3_aa: CAWSAYSSEPFF

cdr3_length: 16
v_call: TRBV21-1
j_call: TRBJ2-7
clone_size: NA
cdr3_aa: CASSTRQGSDPYEQYF

cdr3_length: 16
v_call: TRBV19
j_call: TRBJ1-4
clone_size: NA
cdr3_aa: CASTGRTGRTNEKLFF

cdr3_length: 13
v_call: TRBV7-7
j_call: TRBJ2-5
clone_size: NA
cdr3_aa: CASSPGGGETQYF

cdr3_length: 14
v_call: TRBV13
j_call: TRBJ2-1
clone_size: NA
cdr3_aa: CASSPVTRRPVPFF

cdr3_length: 15
v_call: TRBV7-9
j_call: TRBJ2-7
clone_size: once
cdr3_aa: CASSLRLAGVYEQYF

cdr3_length: 15
v_call: TRBV5-1
j_call: TRBJ1-1
clone_size: NA
cdr3_aa: CASSHEEFGDRGAFF

cdr3_length: 16
v_call: TRBV7-2
j_call: TRBJ2-1
clone_size: NA
cdr3_aa: CASSLAGRGGGNEQFF

cdr3_length: 15
v_call: TRBV9
j_call: TRBJ2-5
clone_size: NA
cdr3_aa: CASSEPGAAGEAQYF

cdr3_length: 14
v_call: TRBV25-1
j_call: TRBJ2-3
clone_size: NA
cdr3_aa: CASSDRDRTDTQYF

cdr3_length: 21
v_call: TRBV18
j_call: TRBJ2-5
clone_size: NA
cdr3_aa: CASSPLLFSGAGGALKETQYF

cdr3_length: 16
v_call: TRBV19
j_call: TRBJ1-4
clone_size: NA
cdr3_aa: CASKKGGQSRNEKLFF

cdr3_length: 15
v_call: TRBV11-2
j_call: TRBJ1-5
clone_size: once
cdr3_aa: CASSLDPGQGQPQHF

cdr3_length: 16
v_call: TRBV5-1
j_call: TRBJ2-7
clone_size: NA
cdr3_aa: CASSLAPGVSSYEQYF

cdr3_length: 14
v_call: TRBV12-5
j_call: TRBJ1-4
clone_size: once
cdr3_aa: CASGATGLGEKLFF

cdr3_length: 14
v_call: TRBV27
j_call: TRBJ2-5
clone_size: NA
cdr3_aa: CASSLLGGEGTQYF

cdr3_length: 15
v_call: TRBV9
j_call: TRBJ2-2
clone_size: NA
cdr3_aa: CASSVGLTGTGELFF

cdr3_length: 15
v_call: TRBV5-1
j_call: TRBJ2-5
clone_size: NA
cdr3_aa: CASILSGGSQETQYF

cdr3_length: 16
v_call: TRBV5-1
j_call: TRBJ1-1
clone_size: NA
cdr3_aa: CASSRGGADMNTEAFF

cdr3_length: 13
v_call: TRBV11-2
j_call: TRBJ2-1
clone_size: few
cdr3_aa: CASSMTGGNEQFF

cdr3_length: 13
v_call: TRBV7-9
j_call: TRBJ1-1
clone_size: few
cdr3_aa: CSSSGNRGGGAFF

cdr3_length: 14
v_call: TRBV5-1
j_call: TRBJ1-1
clone_size: NA
cdr3_aa: CASSLGGARTEAFF

cdr3_length: 15
v_call: TRBV18
j_call: TRBJ1-2
clone_size: NA
cdr3_aa: CASSPGQPLGYGYTF